The rows below give T cell receptor beta chains drawn from one sample of a study of glioma-infiltrating T cells. TCRdb passed the multiplex PCR reads through MiXCR, listing each CDR3 protein once. Here the sample spans 160,000 or so distinct CDR3 sequences, around 45% being singletons. Sequencing used glioma tissue, nonneoplastic brain tissue, or PBMCs (not recorded which). The receptor set was obtained from a human donor with low-grade glioma or glioblastoma, undergoing nonglioma brain surgery, or in good health (not recorded which). Each CDR3 is given without its conserved first and last residue. Size is stated for part of the rows, as once, few or many counts, or as a class when the clone is expanded.

abundance: .; v_gene: TRBV5-1; CDR3aa: ASAPERENNEQF
abundance: .; v_gene: TRBV27; CDR3aa: ASSLFSGSHEQY
abundance: .; v_gene: TRBV29-1; CDR3aa: SVEFNFLDGTSGAEQY
abundance: once; v_gene: TRBV3-1; CDR3aa: ASSKRSPTNTGELF
abundance: few; v_gene: TRBV6-2/TRBV6-3; CDR3aa: ASLDVNTEAF
abundance: .; v_gene: TRBV4-2; CDR3aa: ASSQDWGGTVNSPLH
abundance: few; v_gene: TRBV5-1; CDR3aa: ASSFGGRALDTQY
abundance: few; v_gene: TRBV2; CDR3aa: ASTLTGNNQETQY
abundance: many; v_gene: TRBV2; CDR3aa: ASNWMPNQPQH
abundance: many; v_gene: TRBV27; CDR3aa: ASSLLASTEAF
abundance: many; v_gene: TRBV4-2; CDR3aa: ASSREQVNEQF
abundance: .; v_gene: TRBV2; CDR3aa: ASKPQWTAPLRETQY
abundance: many; v_gene: TRBV7-2; CDR3aa: ASSQDGEKLF
abundance: many; v_gene: TRBV28; CDR3aa: ASSFGGDADTQY
abundance: .; v_gene: TRBV2; CDR3aa: ASSEGDSGMTDTQY
abundance: few; v_gene: TRBV7-2; CDR3aa: ASSLAPTGAKNIQY
abundance: few; v_gene: TRBV12-3/TRBV12-4; CDR3aa: ASSFTGPIPPDTQY
abundance: .; v_gene: TRBV29-1; CDR3aa: SAVTGANTGELF
abundance: many; v_gene: TRBV6-1; CDR3aa: ASRPLSGRRHTEAF
abundance: many; v_gene: TRBV27; CDR3aa: ASSRDRAPPLEAF
abundance: .; v_gene: TRBV12-3/TRBV12-4; CDR3aa: ASSGVGAQETEY
abundance: many; v_gene: TRBV6-1; CDR3aa: ASAREGHSSNEQF
abundance: once; v_gene: TRBV3-1; CDR3aa: ASSQESGTRTRETQY
abundance: .; v_gene: TRBV19; CDR3aa: ASSMSGSSHNEQF
abundance: few; v_gene: TRBV12-3/TRBV12-4; CDR3aa: ASSRQRMNTEAF
abundance: .; v_gene: TRBV12-3/TRBV12-4; CDR3aa: ASNHRGGYT
abundance: .; v_gene: TRBV7-6; CDR3aa: ASSFAMNYEQY
abundance: few; v_gene: TRBV4-1; CDR3aa: ASSQGQTYEQY
abundance: many; v_gene: TRBV29-1; CDR3aa: SVEEETQY
abundance: once; v_gene: TRBV30; CDR3aa: AWREGVLFNEQF
abundance: many; v_gene: TRBV15; CDR3aa: ATSRDRLAKNIQY
abundance: .; v_gene: TRBV2; CDR3aa: ASSIGTSENTGELF